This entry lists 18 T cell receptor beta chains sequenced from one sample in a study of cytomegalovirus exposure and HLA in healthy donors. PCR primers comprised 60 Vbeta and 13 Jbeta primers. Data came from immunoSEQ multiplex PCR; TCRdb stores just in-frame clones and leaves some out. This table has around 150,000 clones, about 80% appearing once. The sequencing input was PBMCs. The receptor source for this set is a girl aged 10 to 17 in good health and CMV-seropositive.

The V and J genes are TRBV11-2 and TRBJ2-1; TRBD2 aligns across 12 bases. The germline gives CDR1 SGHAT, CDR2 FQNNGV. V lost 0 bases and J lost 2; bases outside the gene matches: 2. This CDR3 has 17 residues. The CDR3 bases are TGTGCCAGCAGCTTAGAGCTAGCGGGGGGGCCCTACAATGAGCAGTTCTTC. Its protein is CASSLELAGGPYNEQFF.

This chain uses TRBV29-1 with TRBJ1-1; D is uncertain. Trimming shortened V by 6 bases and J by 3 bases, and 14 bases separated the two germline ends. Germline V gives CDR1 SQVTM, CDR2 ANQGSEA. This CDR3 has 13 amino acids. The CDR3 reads CSVDGNRDTEAFF. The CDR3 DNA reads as TGCAGCGTCGACGGAAACCGGGACACTGAAGCTTTCTTT.

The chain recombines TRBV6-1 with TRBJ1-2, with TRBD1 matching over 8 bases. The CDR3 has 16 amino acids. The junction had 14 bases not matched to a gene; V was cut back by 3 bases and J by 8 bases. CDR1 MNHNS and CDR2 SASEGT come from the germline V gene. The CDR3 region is CASSEFTAGGSSGYTF. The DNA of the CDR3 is TGTGCCAGCAGTGAGTTTACGGCAGGGGGCTCTTCGGGCTACACCTTC.

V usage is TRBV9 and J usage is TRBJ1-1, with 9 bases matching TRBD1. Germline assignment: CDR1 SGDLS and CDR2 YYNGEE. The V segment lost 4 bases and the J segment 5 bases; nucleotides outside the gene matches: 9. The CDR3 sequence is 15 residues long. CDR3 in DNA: TGTGCCAGCAGCCCTCGAGGGACAGGGATAACTGAAGCTTTCTTT. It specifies CASSPRGTGITEAFF. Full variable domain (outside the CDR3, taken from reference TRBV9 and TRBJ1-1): DSGVTQTPKHLITATGQRVTLRCSPRSGDLSVYWYQQSLDQGLQFLIQYYNGEERAKGNILERFSAQQFPDLHSELNLSSLELGDSALYFCASSPRGTGITEAFFGQGTRLTVV.

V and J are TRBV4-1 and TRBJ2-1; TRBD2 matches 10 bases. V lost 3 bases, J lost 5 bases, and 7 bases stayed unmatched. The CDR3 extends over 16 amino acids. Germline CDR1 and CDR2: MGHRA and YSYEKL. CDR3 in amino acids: CASSHISGRADNEQFF. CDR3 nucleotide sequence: TGCGCCAGCAGCCACATAAGCGGGAGGGCCGACAATGAGCAGTTCTTC.

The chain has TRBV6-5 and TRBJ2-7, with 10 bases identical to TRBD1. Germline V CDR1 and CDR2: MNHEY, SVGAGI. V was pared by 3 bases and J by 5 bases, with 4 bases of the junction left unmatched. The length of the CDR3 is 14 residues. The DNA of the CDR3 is TGTGCCAGCAGTTATGGGACAGGGGAGGACGAGCAGTACTTC. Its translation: CASSYGTGEDEQYF.

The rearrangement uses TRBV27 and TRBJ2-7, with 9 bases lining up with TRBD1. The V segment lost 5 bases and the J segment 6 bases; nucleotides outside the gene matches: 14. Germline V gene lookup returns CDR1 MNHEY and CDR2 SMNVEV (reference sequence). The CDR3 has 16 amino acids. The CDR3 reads CASSRRTGDPLGEQYF. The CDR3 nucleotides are TGTGCCAGCAGTAGACGGACAGGGGACCCCTTAGGCGAGCAGTACTTC.

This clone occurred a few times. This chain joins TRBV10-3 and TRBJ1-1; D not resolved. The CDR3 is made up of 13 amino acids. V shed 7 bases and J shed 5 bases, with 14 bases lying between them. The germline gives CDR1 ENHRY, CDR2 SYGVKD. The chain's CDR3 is CAITSEGRTEAFF. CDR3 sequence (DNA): TGTGCCATCACCTCGGAGGGCCGAACTGAAGCTTTCTTT.

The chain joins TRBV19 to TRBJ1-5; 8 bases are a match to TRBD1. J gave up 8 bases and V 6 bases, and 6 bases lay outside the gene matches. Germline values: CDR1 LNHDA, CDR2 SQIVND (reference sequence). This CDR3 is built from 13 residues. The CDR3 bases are TGTGCCAGTAGCGTACAGGGACAGGAGCCCCAGCATTTT. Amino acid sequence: CASSVQGQEPQHF.

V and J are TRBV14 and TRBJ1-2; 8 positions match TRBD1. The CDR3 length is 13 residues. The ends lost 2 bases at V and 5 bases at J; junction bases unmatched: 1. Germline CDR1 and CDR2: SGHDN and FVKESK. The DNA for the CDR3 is TGTGCCAGCAGCCAAACAGGGGGGTATGGCTACACCTTC. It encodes CASSQTGGYGYTF.

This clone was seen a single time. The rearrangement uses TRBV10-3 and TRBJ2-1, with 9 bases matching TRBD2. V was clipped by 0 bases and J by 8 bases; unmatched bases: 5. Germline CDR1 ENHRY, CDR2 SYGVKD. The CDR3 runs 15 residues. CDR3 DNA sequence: TGTGCCATCAGTGAGTCGGGCGGGGGGGCCTATGAGCAGTTCTTC. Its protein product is CAISESGGGAYEQFF.

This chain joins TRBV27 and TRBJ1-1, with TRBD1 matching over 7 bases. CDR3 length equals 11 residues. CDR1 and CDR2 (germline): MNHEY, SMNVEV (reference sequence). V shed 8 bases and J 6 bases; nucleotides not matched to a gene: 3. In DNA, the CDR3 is TGTGCCAGCTCAACAGGGGCTGAAGCTTTCTTT. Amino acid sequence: CASSTGAEAFF.

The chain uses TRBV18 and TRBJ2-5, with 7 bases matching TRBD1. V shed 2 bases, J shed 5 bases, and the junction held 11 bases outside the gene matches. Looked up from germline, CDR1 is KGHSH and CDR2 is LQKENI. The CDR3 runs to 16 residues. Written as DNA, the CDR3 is TGTGCCAGCTCACCAAGGGCACAGGGGCGGTGGGAGACCCAGTACTTC. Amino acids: CASSPRAQGRWETQYF.

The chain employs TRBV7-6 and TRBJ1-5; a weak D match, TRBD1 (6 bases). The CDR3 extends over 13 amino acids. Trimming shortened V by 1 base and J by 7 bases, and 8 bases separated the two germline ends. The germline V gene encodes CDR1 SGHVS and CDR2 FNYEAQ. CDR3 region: CASSLGGGQPQHF. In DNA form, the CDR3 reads TGTGCCAGCAGCTTAGGGGGGGGCCAGCCCCAGCATTTT.

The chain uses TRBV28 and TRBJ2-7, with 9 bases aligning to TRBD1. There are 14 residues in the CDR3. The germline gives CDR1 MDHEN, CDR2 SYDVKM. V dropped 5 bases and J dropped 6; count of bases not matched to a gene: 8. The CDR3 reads CASSRDREGVEQYF. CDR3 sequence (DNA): TGTGCCAGCAGTCGGGACAGGGAAGGGGTCGAGCAGTACTTC.

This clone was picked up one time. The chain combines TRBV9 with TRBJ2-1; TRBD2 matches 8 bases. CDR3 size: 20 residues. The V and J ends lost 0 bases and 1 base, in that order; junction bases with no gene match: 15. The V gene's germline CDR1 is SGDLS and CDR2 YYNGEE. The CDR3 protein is CASSVDGRGATFPSYNEQFF. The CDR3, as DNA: TGTGCCAGCAGCGTAGATGGGCGGGGGGCTACATTCCCATCCTACAATGAGCAGTTCTTC.

The CDR3 is CASSYSTTGAGTEAFF. CDR3 coding DNA: TGTGCCAGCAGTTATAGTACGACAGGGGCAGGGACTGAAGCTTTCTTT. This chain links TRBV27 with TRBJ1-1; 8 positions agree with TRBD1. Trimming cost V 4 bases and J 5 bases; bases outside gene matches: 12. CDR1 MNHEY and CDR2 SMNVEV come from the germline V gene (reference sequence). This CDR3 has 16 residues.

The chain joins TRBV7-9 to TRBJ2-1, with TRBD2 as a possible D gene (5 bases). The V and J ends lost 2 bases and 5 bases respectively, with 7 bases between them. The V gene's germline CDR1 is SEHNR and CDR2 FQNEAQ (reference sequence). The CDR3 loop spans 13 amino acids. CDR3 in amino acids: CASSLPADNEQFF. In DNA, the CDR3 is TGTGCCAGCAGCTTACCAGCGGACAATGAGCAGTTCTTC.